The T cell receptor (beta chain) under discussion was sequenced for a study of molecular identifiers for immune sequencing clone quantification. The table lists this clonotype with many counts. The antigen remains undetermined. Preparation methods for the bulk TCR libraries were those previously described, with listed TCR primers. TCRdb processed the PCR reads anew with MiXCR; each CDR3 protein has one entry. In the table there are under 800,000 distinct CDR3 sequences, about 25% of which are singletons. The CDR3 loop spans 13 amino acids. V shed 7 bases and J 7 bases; nucleotides not matched to a gene: 10. The germline V gene encodes CDR1 SEHNR and CDR2 FQNEAQ (reference sequence). For naive CD8 T cells, sorting used the CD8+CD4-CCR7+CD45RA+ phenotype. Findings and caveats of the study: Effector cells had over 98% of their molecules in clones above 20 RNA copies, while naive cells had under 1%. Highly expanded clone sizes could be underestimated through barcode sharing by identical TCR molecules.

This receptor was identified in a human donor in good health. Some libraries in this study had Jurkat cell RNA spiked in. The sample comprised naive CD8+ T cells from blood, with Jurkat cell RNA spiked in. The sample's subset: FACS-sorted CD8+CD4-CCR7+CD45RA+ naive T cells. V and J are TRBV7-9 and TRBJ2-7; the match to TRBD2 covers 7 bases. CDR3 region: CASNQGGVSEQYF. The CDR3 nucleotides are TGTGCCAGCAACCAGGGAGGGGTCTCTGAGCAGTACTTC.